The rows below give T cell receptor beta chains drawn from one sample of a study of siplizumab effects on memory and regulatory T cells. Profiled with immunoSEQ multiplex PCR; TCRdb holds only in-frame clones, not every one. The sample shows over 100,000 clones, roughly nine tenths of them seen only once. The sequenced sample was CD4+ T cells sorted from blood. These receptors were collected from a human donor in good health. Each CDR3 is given with its conserved first and last residue. Each record gives: clone size, D gene, J gene, V gene, CDR3 DNA, CDR3 protein. A D gene is named only where the DNA matches it firmly. Clone sizes are given selectively: once, few, many, or a class where the clone is expanded.

size: .; D: TRBD2; J: TRBJ2-7; V: TRBV6-6; DNA: TGTGCCAGCAGTTACGTAGCGGGAGGGCAATACTACGAGCAGTACTTC; CDR3: CASSYVAGGQYYEQYF
size: .; D: .; J: TRBJ2-7; V: TRBV28; DNA: TGTGCCAGCAGTTTCATAGGGGTTAACGAGCAGTACTTC; CDR3: CASSFIGVNEQYF
size: once; D: TRBD1; J: TRBJ2-7; V: TRBV28; DNA: TGTGCCAGCAGTCGACAGGGGCACCTTTACGGAGCGTACTTC; CDR3: CASSRQGHLYGAYF
size: .; D: .; J: TRBJ1-3; V: TRBV6-1; DNA: TGTGCCAGCAGTGAAGCGCTGGGGGCGGTAAACACCATATATTTT; CDR3: CASSEALGAVNTIYF
size: .; D: TRBD2; J: TRBJ2-1; V: TRBV5-4; DNA: TGTGCCAGCAGCCGAACTAGCGAGAAGCAGTTCTTC; CDR3: CASSRTSEKQFF
size: .; D: .; J: TRBJ2-7; V: TRBV28; DNA: TGTGCCAGCAGCTTGTCCAGGGAAGGCGAGCAGTACTTC; CDR3: CASSLSREGEQYF
size: .; D: TRBD2; J: TRBJ2-5; V: TRBV15; DNA: TGTGCCACCAGCGGGGCGGGAGGGGGCTCGGCCCAGTACTTC; CDR3: CATSGAGGGSAQYF
size: .; D: .; J: TRBJ1-3; V: TRBV2; DNA: TGTGCCAGCAGTGGGGACCGAGGGTCTGGAAACACCATATATTTT; CDR3: CASSGDRGSGNTIYF
size: .; D: .; J: TRBJ2-2; V: TRBV5-1; DNA: TGCGCCAGCAGCTTGGTCAGACGCCCTTTGGGGGGGGAGCTGTTTTTT; CDR3: CASSLVRRPLGGELFF
size: .; D: .; J: TRBJ2-3; V: TRBV11-2; DNA: TGTGCCAGCAGCTCCGACCCTGGCTCGTGGCAGTATTTT; CDR3: CASSSDPGSWQYF
size: once; D: .; J: TRBJ1-2; V: TRBV28; DNA: TGTGCCAGCAGTCTTTCAGGAACCGGTGGCTACACCTTC; CDR3: CASSLSGTGGYTF
size: .; D: .; J: TRBJ2-7; V: TRBV6-1; DNA: TGTGCCAGCAGTGATGTCTACGAGCAGTACTTC; CDR3: CASSDVYEQYF
size: .; D: .; J: TRBJ2-1; V: TRBV6-5; DNA: TGTGCCAGCAGTTACCCCTCCGGGTCGGATGAGCAGTTCTTC; CDR3: CASSYPSGSDEQFF
size: .; D: .; J: TRBJ2-7; V: TRBV18; DNA: TGTGCCAGCTCCCGGGACATCGTATCTTACGAGCAGTACTTC; CDR3: CASSRDIVSYEQYF
size: .; D: .; J: TRBJ2-5; V: TRBV7-9; DNA: TGTGCCAGCAGCCCGGTGGGCCGTAAAGAGACCCAGTACTTC; CDR3: CASSPVGRKETQYF
size: .; D: .; J: TRBJ2-3; V: TRBV5-8; DNA: TGTGCCAGCAGCCTCGGCCTGACCCCCACAGATACGCAGTATTTT; CDR3: CASSLGLTPTDTQYF
size: .; D: .; J: TRBJ1-1; V: TRBV11-2; DNA: TGTGCCAGCAGCTTACTTTTTGGGGGCGCAAGACAGAAGAACACTGAAGCTTTCTTT; CDR3: CASSLLFGGARQKNTEAFF
size: .; D: TRBD2; J: TRBJ2-1; V: TRBV14; DNA: TGTGCCAGCAGCCAGGAAACTAGCGGATACTACAATGAGCAGTTCTTC; CDR3: CASSQETSGYYNEQFF
size: .; D: .; J: TRBJ2-1; V: TRBV7-9; DNA: TGTGCCAGCAGCTTAGAGCATGAGCAGTTCTTC; CDR3: CASSLEHEQFF
size: .; D: .; J: TRBJ1-1; V: TRBV19; DNA: TGTGCCAGTAGAGTGGCAGGAATGAACACTGAAGCTTTCTTT; CDR3: CASRVAGMNTEAFF
size: once; D: TRBD2; J: TRBJ2-1; V: TRBV14; DNA: TGTGCCAGCAGCCAGGGTAGCGGGAGATTCGATGAGCAGTTCTTC; CDR3: CASSQGSGRFDEQFF
size: .; D: TRBD1; J: TRBJ2-7; V: TRBV15; DNA: TGTGCCACCAGCAGAGATCCGGGACAGGGCTACGAGCAGTACTTC; CDR3: CATSRDPGQGYEQYF
size: .; D: .; J: TRBJ1-6; V: TRBV6-1; DNA: TGTGCCAGCAGTGCGGGACGCCTTAATTCACCCCTCCACTTT; CDR3: CASSAGRLNSPLHF
size: .; D: .; J: TRBJ2-3; V: TRBV7-9; DNA: TGTGCCAGCAGCTTAGCGCGGGGTGAAACGCAGTATTTT; CDR3: CASSLARGETQYF
size: .; D: .; J: TRBJ1-2; V: TRBV28; DNA: TGTGCCAGCAGTTTAGGAGGGAATGGCTACACCTTC; CDR3: CASSLGGNGYTF
size: .; D: .; J: TRBJ1-5; V: TRBV19; DNA: TGTGCCAGTAGTAACACGGGGGACCTTCAGCCCCAGCATTTT; CDR3: CASSNTGDLQPQHF
size: .; D: .; J: TRBJ2-4; V: TRBV30; DNA: TGTGCCTGGAGTGTACGTAGGCGCCTTAGCATTCAGTACTTC; CDR3: CAWSVRRRLSIQYF